These 15 T cell receptor beta chains share one sample of origin, sequenced in a study of memory CD4+ T cells and cytomegalovirus serostatus. Single viable CD3+CD4+CD8-CD45RO+ cells were sorted as the memory CD4+ T cells. This table comes from immunoSEQ multiplex PCR, and its TCRdb copy is limited to in-frame clones, with some not included. The data hold about 56,000 clones, with around three quarters observed a single time. Sample: memory CD4+ T cells from blood. These receptors all stem from an adult in good health and CMV-seropositive.

The sample holds one count of this clone. Here the CDR3 reads CASRDLVAGNTIYF. Here the CDR3 DNA reads TGTGCCAGCAGGGATTTGGTGGCTGGAAACACCATATATTTT. V usage is TRBV19 and J usage is TRBJ1-3; maybe TRBD1 (5 bases). V was clipped by 9 bases and J by 2 bases, with 14 bases between them. Per germline, CDR1 LNHDA and CDR2 SQIVND (reference sequence). This CDR3 is built from 14 residues.

The chain carries TRBV6-5 and TRBJ2-5; perhaps TRBD2 as D (6 bases). This CDR3 has 11 residues. V lost 11 bases, J lost 2 bases, and 9 bases lay in between. Germline CDR1 MNHEY, CDR2 SVGAGI. The CDR3 loop reads CAGEEQETQYF. For the CDR3, the DNA is TGTGCCGGGGAGGAACAAGAGACCCAGTACTTC.

The chain combines TRBV4-1 with TRBJ1-2; the match to TRBD1 covers 7 bases. Trimming cost V 4 bases and J 4 bases; bases outside gene matches: 9. Germline CDR1 and CDR2: MGHRA and YSYEKL. The CDR3 loop spans 15 amino acids. In DNA, the CDR3 is TGCGCCAGCAGCCCCGTGCAGGGGGGGGGCTATGGCTACACCTTC. Residues: CASSPVQGGGYGYTF.

J is TRBJ2-2 and V is TRBV5-4; D remains ambiguous. The germline V and J ends were trimmed by 2 bases and 5 bases, with 10 bases remaining between them. The CDR3 is made up of 14 amino acids. The germline CDR1 and CDR2 sequences are SGHNT and YYREEE (reference sequence). As DNA, the CDR3 is TGTGCCAGCAGCTTACCGGATTCAACCGGGGAGCTGTTTTTT. This translates into CASSLPDSTGELFF. The full variable domain, completed using reference TRBV5-4 and TRBJ2-2, is ETGVTQSPTHLIKTRGQQVTLRCSSQSGHNTVSWYQQALGQGPQFIFQYYREEENGRGNFPPRFSGLQFPNYSSELNVNALELDDSALYLCASSLPDSTGELFFGEGSRLTVL.

This clone was seen once. This chain connects TRBV28 to TRBJ2-5; D tentatively fits TRBD1 or TRBD2 (7 bases each). With 7 bases removed from V and 2 bases from J, the gap between germline ends came to 14 bases. CDR1 and CDR2 (germline): MDHEN, SYDVKM. This CDR3 spans 14 amino acids. As DNA, the CDR3 is TGTGCCAGCACCCGGGGGGACAGACAAGAGACCCAGTACTTC. Its protein is CASTRGDRQETQYF.

The chain uses TRBV20-1 and TRBJ1-1; weak D call: TRBD1 (6 bases). This CDR3 is 11 amino acids long. The germline V gene has CDR1 DFQATT and CDR2 SNEGSKA (reference sequence). The V and J ends lost 2 bases and 11 bases respectively, with 12 bases between them. This chain's CDR3 is CSARLPTGAFF. The CDR3 bases are TGCAGTGCTAGACTCCCAACAGGGGCTTTCTTT.

The sample holds a few counts of this clone. This chain uses TRBV19 with TRBJ2-3; 8 positions agree with TRBD2. The germline CDR1 and CDR2 sequences are LNHDA and SQIVND (reference sequence). V lost 8 bases, J lost 3 bases, and 4 bases stayed unmatched. The CDR3 length is 13 residues. CDR3 region: CASGASGTDTQYF. The CDR3 DNA follows: TGTGCCAGTGGGGCTAGCGGGACAGATACGCAGTATTTT.

The chain links TRBV9 to TRBJ2-1, with D possibly matching TRBD2 (5 bases). This CDR3 region has 16 residues. The ends were cut back, 5 bases at V and 8 bases at J, with 23 bases in the middle. The germline CDR1 and CDR2 sequences are SGDLS and YYNGEE. The CDR3 here is CASSARSLSGRDEQFF. Here the CDR3 DNA reads TGTGCCAGCAGTGCCCGCTCGTTGAGCGGAAGGGATGAGCAGTTCTTC.

The gene calls are TRBV11-3 and TRBJ1-2; TRBD1 aligns across 7 bases. Germline V gene sequence: CDR1 SGHNT, CDR2 YENEEA. The CDR3 is 12 residues long. V was pared by 4 bases and J by 4 bases, with 0 bases of the junction left unmatched. The CDR3 reads CASSSGGYGYTF. DNA for the CDR3: TGTGCCAGCAGCTCAGGGGGCTATGGCTACACCTTC.

The chain recombines TRBV7-9 with TRBJ1-5; no definite D call. There are 12 residues in the CDR3. CDR1 SEHNR and CDR2 FQNEAQ come from the germline V gene (reference sequence). Trimming took off 1 base at V and 6 bases at J, with 4 bases between the two ends. CDR3 loop: CASSLGGQPQHF. The CDR3, as DNA: TGTGCCAGCAGCTTAGGCGGTCAGCCCCAGCATTTT.

The chain joins TRBV11-1 to TRBJ1-2; maybe TRBD1 (5 bases). Germline-derived CDR1 and CDR2 are SGHAT and FQDESV (reference sequence). Trimming removed 3 bases at V and 3 bases at J, with 11 bases between. The CDR3 length is 14 residues. CDR3 DNA: TGTGCCAGCAGCTTTTCACCAGGGCACTATGGCTACACCTTC. As protein: CASSFSPGHYGYTF.

The rearrangement links TRBV13 to TRBJ1-3; D remains unclear. Germline assignment: CDR1 PRHDT and CDR2 FYEKMQ (reference sequence). The CDR3 loop spans 12 amino acids. Trimming removed 5 bases at V and 9 bases at J, with 11 bases between. In DNA form, the CDR3 reads TGTGCCAGCAGCCGCTTGGCGGGCACCATATATTTT. Its protein is CASSRLAGTIYF.

Here the CDR3 reads CAWSLGLAVDEQFF. CDR3 sequence (DNA): TGTGCCTGGAGTCTCGGACTAGCGGTCGATGAGCAGTTCTTC. This sequence joins TRBV30 and TRBJ2-1; 10 nucleotides line up with TRBD2. Unmatched junction bases numbered 6, after V lost 2 bases and J lost 8 bases. The CDR3 has 14 amino acids. The germline V gene encodes CDR1 GTSNPN and CDR2 SVGIG (reference sequence).

This clone came up a few times. V is TRBV10-2 and J is TRBJ2-3, with TRBD2 matching over 10 bases. This CDR3 spans 19 amino acids. From germline, CDR1 is WSHSY and CDR2 SAAADI. Trimming cost V 3 bases and J 2 bases; bases outside gene matches: 14. CDR3 sequence: CASSEPLASGSGDTDTQYF. CDR3 DNA: TGCGCCAGCAGTGAACCGTTGGCTAGCGGGAGTGGGGACACAGATACGCAGTATTTT.

The rearrangement links TRBV4-3 to TRBJ2-2, with D possibly being TRBD2 (6 bases). The CDR3 totals 16 residues. In germline, CDR1 is LGHNA, CDR2 YSLEER. V gave up 0 bases and J gave up 3 bases, with 11 bases separating them. CDR3 region: CASSQEPSGDTGELFF. The CDR3 DNA follows: TGCGCCAGCAGCCAAGAACCGTCGGGAGACACCGGGGAGCTGTTTTTT.